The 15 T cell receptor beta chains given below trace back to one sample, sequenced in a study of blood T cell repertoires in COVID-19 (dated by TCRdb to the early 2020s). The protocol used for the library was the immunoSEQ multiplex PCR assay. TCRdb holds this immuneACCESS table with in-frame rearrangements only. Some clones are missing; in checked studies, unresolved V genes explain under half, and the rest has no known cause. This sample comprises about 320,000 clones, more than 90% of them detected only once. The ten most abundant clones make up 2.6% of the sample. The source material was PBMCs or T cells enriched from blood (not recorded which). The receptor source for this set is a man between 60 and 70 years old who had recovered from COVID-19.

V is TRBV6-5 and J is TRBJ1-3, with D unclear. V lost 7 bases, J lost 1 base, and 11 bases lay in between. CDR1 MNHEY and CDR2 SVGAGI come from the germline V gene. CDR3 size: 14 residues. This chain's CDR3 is CASTLADSGNTIYF. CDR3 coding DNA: TGTGCCAGCACCTTAGCGGATTCTGGAAACACCATATATTTT.

CDR3 residues: CASSSPRGGGYNEQFF. Written as DNA, the CDR3 is TGTGCCAGCAGTTCACCCCGAGGGGGGGGGTACAATGAGCAGTTCTTC. The chain uses TRBV7-8 and TRBJ2-1, with TRBD2 as a possible D gene (7 bases). V shed 6 bases and J shed 4 bases, with 19 bases lying between them. The CDR3 extends over 16 amino acids. CDR1 and CDR2 from the germline V gene are SGHVS and FQNEAQ.

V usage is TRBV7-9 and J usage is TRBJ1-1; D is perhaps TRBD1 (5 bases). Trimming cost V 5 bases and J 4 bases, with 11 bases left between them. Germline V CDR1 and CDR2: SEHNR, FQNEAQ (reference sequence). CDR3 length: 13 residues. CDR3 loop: CASSRGGVTEAFF. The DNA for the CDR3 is TGTGCCAGCAGCCGGGGGGGAGTCACTGAAGCTTTCTTT. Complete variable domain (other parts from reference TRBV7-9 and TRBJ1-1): DTGVSQNPRHKITKRGQNVTFRCDPISEHNRLYWYRQTLGQGPEFLTYFQNEAQLEKSRLLSDRFSAERPKGSFSTLEIQRTEQGDSAMYLCASSRGGVTEAFFGQGTRLTVV.

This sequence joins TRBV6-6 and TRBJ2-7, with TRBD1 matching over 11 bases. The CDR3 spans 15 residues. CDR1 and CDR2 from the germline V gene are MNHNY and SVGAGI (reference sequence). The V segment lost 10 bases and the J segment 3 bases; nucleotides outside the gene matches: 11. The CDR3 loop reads CATSSPGTGGYEQYF. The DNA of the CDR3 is TGTGCCACCTCGTCTCCCGGGACAGGGGGCTACGAGCAGTACTTC.

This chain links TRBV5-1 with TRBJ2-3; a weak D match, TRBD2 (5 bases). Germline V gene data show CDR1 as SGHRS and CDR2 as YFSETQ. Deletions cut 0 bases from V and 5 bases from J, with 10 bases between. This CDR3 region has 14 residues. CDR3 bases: TGCGCCAGCAGCTTGGTTTCTAGCCAAGATACGCAGTATTTT. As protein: CASSLVSSQDTQYF.

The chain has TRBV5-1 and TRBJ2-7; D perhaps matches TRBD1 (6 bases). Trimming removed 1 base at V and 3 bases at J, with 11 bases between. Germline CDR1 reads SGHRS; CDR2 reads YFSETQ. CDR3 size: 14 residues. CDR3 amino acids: CASSLTVRGYEQYF. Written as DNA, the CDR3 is TGCGCCAGCAGCTTGACGGTCAGGGGCTACGAGCAGTACTTC.

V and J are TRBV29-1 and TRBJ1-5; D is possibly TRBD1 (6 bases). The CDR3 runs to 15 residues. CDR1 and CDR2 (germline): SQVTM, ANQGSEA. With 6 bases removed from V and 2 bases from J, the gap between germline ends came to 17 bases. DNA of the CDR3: TGCAGCGTGCTCACAGGGTCTGGGGGCAATCAGCCCCAGCATTTT. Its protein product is CSVLTGSGGNQPQHF. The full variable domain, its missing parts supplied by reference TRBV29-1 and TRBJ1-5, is SAVISQKPSRDICQRGTSLTIQCQVDSQVTMMFWYRQQPGQSLTLIATANQGSEATYESGFVIDKFPISRPNLTFSTLTVSNMSPEDSSIYLCSVLTGSGGNQPQHFGDGTRLSIL.

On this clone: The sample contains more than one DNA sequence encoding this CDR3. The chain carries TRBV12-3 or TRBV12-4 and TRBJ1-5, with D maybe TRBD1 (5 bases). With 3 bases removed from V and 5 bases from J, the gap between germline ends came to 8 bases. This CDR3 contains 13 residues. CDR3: CASSLAGYQPQHF. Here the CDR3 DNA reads TGTGCCAGCAGTTTGGCAGGGTATCAGCCCCAGCATTTT.

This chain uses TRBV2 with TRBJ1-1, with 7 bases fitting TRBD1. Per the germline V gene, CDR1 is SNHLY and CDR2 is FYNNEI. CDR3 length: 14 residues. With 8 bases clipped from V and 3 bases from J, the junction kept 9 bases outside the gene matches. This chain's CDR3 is CASARQGLYTEAFF. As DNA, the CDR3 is TGTGCCAGCGCACGACAGGGTTTGTACACTGAAGCTTTCTTT.

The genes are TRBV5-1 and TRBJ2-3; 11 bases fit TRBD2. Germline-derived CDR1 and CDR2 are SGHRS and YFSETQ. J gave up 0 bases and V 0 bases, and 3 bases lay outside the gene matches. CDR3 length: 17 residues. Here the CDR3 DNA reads TGCGCCAGCAGCTTGGCCGGGACTAGCGGAAGCACAGATACGCAGTATTTT. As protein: CASSLAGTSGSTDTQYF.

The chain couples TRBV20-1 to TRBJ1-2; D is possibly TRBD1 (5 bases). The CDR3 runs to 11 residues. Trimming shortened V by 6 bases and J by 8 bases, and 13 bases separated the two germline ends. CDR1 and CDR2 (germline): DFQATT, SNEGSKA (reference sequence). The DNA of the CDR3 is TGCAGTGCCACAGACAGATACGGCTACACCTTC. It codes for CSATDRYGYTF.

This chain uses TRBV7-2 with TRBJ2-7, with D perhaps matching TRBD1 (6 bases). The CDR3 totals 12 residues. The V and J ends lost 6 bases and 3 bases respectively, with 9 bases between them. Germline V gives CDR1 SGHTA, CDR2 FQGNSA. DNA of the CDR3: TGTGCCAGCAGGACACAGGGCTACGAGCAGTACTTC. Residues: CASRTQGYEQYF.

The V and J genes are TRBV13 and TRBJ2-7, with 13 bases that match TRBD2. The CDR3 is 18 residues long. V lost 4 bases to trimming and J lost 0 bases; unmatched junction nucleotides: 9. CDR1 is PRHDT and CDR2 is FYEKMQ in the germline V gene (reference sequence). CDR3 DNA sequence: TGTGCCAGCAGCTCCCGGACTAGCGGGGGCCTGAGCTCCTACGAGCAGTACTTC. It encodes CASSSRTSGGLSSYEQYF.

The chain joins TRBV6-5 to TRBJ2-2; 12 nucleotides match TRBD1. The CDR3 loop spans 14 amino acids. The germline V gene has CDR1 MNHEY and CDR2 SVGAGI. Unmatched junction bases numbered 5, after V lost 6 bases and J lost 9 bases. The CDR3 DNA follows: TGTGCCAGCAGGTTGGGACAGGGGGCGAGGGAGCTGTTTTTT. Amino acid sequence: CASRLGQGARELFF.

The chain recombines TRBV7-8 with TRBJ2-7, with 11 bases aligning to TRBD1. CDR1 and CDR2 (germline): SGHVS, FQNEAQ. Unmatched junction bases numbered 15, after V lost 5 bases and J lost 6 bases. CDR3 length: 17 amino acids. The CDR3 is CASSPGQGAVRPSEQYF. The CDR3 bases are TGTGCCAGCAGCCCCGGACAGGGGGCCGTAAGACCTTCCGAGCAGTACTTC.